This T cell receptor (beta chain) is drawn from a study of blood T cell repertoires in COVID-19. Study-level information: From T cells, B-cell-depleted T cells, or PBMCs came the material, which was cDNA or gDNA.

Patients at the Seattle site were enrolled during active infection and followed longitudinally. Germline V CDR1 and CDR2: SQVTM, ANQGSEA. Trimming took 2 bases from V and 4 from J; bases not matched to a gene: 10. This CDR3 spans 15 amino acids. Per the original methods: Reference gene primers were amplified, and this amplification served to estimate nucleated cell counts. Assay: immunoSEQ multiplex PCR; the TCRdb copy retains only in-frame clones and omits some. Clonal size and the V and J genes are those of that table, whereas D and trimming came from the DNA. The table has approximately 260,000 clones, 88% seen once.

The sequence derives from a woman aged 70-85 years with COVID-19, enrolled during active disease. This chain links TRBV29-1 with TRBJ2-7; TRBD2 matches at 8 bases. The sample taken for sequencing was peripheral blood. In DNA form, the CDR3 reads TGCAGCGTTGAACTCCCTAGCGGGTCTCGGTACGAGCAGTACTTC. Translated: CSVELPSGSRYEQYF.